A selection of T cell receptor beta chains follows, all from one sample in a study of blood T cell repertoires in COVID-19. Assay used: immunoSEQ multiplex PCR; TCRdb lists only in-frame clones, some missing. The sample shows 300,000 to 350,000 clones, around 88% of them seen only once. Specimen: peripheral blood. These receptors were obtained from a woman aged 25-40 years with COVID-19, enrolled during active disease. Each CDR3 is given with its conserved first and last residue. The D gene is left open where the match is weak. Clone size appears in some rows only: once, few, many, or a class for an expanded clone.

cdr3_aa: CASTIRTEANYGYTF; cdr3_nt: TGTGCCAGTACCATTAGGACAGAAGCTAACTATGGCTACACCTTC; clone_size: .; d_call: .; v_call: TRBV19; j_call: TRBJ1-2
cdr3_aa: CASSPSGGSYNEQFF; cdr3_nt: TGTGCCAGCAGCCCCAGCGGGGGGTCCTACAATGAGCAGTTCTTC; clone_size: .; d_call: TRBD2; v_call: TRBV5-6; j_call: TRBJ2-1
cdr3_aa: CASSQGWNYGYTF; cdr3_nt: TGTGCCAGCAGTCAGGGGTGGAACTATGGCTACACCTTC; clone_size: .; d_call: .; v_call: TRBV2; j_call: TRBJ1-2
cdr3_aa: CASSHHSGGAQETQYF; cdr3_nt: TGCGCCAGCAGCCATCATAGCGGGGGGGCCCAAGAGACCCAGTACTTC; clone_size: .; d_call: TRBD2; v_call: TRBV4-3; j_call: TRBJ2-5
cdr3_aa: CASSMRTGQETQYF; cdr3_nt: TGTGCCAGTAGTATGAGGACAGGACAAGAGACCCAGTACTTC; clone_size: .; d_call: TRBD1; v_call: TRBV19; j_call: TRBJ2-5
cdr3_aa: CASSQGQGWNKLHQPQHF; cdr3_nt: TGTGCCAGCAGTCAGGGACAGGGGTGGAATAAATTACATCAGCCCCAGCATTTT; clone_size: .; d_call: TRBD1; v_call: TRBV2; j_call: TRBJ1-5
cdr3_aa: CASRYTGGNYGYTF; cdr3_nt: TGTGCCAGCAGGTACACAGGGGGCAACTATGGCTACACCTTC; clone_size: few; d_call: TRBD1; v_call: TRBV5-4; j_call: TRBJ1-2
cdr3_aa: CASSFHQGEQYF; cdr3_nt: TGTGCCAGCAGTTTTCATCAGGGCGAACAGTACTTC; clone_size: .; d_call: .; v_call: TRBV12-3/TRBV12-4; j_call: TRBJ2-7
cdr3_aa: CASSLSSRGYGYTF; cdr3_nt: TGTGCCAGCAGCCTTTCCAGTCGGGGCTATGGCTACACCTTC; clone_size: .; d_call: .; v_call: TRBV28; j_call: TRBJ1-2
cdr3_aa: CASSMRDRLYEQYF; cdr3_nt: TGTGCCAGTAGTATGAGGGACAGGCTCTACGAGCAGTACTTC; clone_size: once; d_call: TRBD1; v_call: TRBV19; j_call: TRBJ2-7
cdr3_aa: CASSGRPGLATNEQFF; cdr3_nt: TGTGCCAGCAGCGGCCGACCGGGACTAGCTACGAATGAGCAGTTCTTC; clone_size: .; d_call: TRBD2; v_call: TRBV7-2; j_call: TRBJ2-1
cdr3_aa: CASSSTGGLTEAFF; cdr3_nt: TGTGCCAGCAGTTCCACAGGGGGACTCACTGAAGCTTTCTTT; clone_size: .; d_call: TRBD1; v_call: TRBV28; j_call: TRBJ1-1
cdr3_aa: CATMSRTAGNTIYF; cdr3_nt: TGTGCCACCATGAGTCGGACAGCTGGAAACACCATATATTTT; clone_size: .; d_call: .; v_call: TRBV15; j_call: TRBJ1-3
cdr3_aa: CASSEYAGRGYTF; cdr3_nt: TGTGCCAGCAGTGAATATGCAGGGCGAGGCTACACCTTC; clone_size: .; d_call: .; v_call: TRBV2; j_call: TRBJ1-2
cdr3_aa: CASSLNRDTEAFF; cdr3_nt: TGTGCCAGCAGCCTAAACAGGGACACTGAAGCTTTCTTT; clone_size: .; d_call: .; v_call: TRBV7-8; j_call: TRBJ1-1
cdr3_aa: CASSLLIRTGSGYGYTF; cdr3_nt: TGTGCCAGCAGCCTTCTTATAAGGACAGGATCGGGGTATGGCTACACCTTC; clone_size: .; d_call: TRBD1; v_call: TRBV7-6; j_call: TRBJ1-2
cdr3_aa: CASSLQSGVSYEQYF; cdr3_nt: TGCGCCAGCAGTCTTCAATCAGGGGTCTCCTACGAGCAGTACTTC; clone_size: .; d_call: .; v_call: TRBV5-1; j_call: TRBJ2-7
cdr3_aa: CASSPRVGARNTEAFF; cdr3_nt: TGTGCCAGCAGCCCTCGGGTAGGGGCTCGAAACACTGAAGCTTTCTTT; clone_size: .; d_call: .; v_call: TRBV7-9; j_call: TRBJ1-1
cdr3_aa: CASSEFGTAEYYGYTF; cdr3_nt: TGTGCCAGCAGTGAATTCGGGACAGCGGAATACTATGGCTACACCTTC; clone_size: .; d_call: TRBD1; v_call: TRBV6-1; j_call: TRBJ1-2
cdr3_aa: CSVSGTGIYEQFF; cdr3_nt: TGCAGCGTTTCCGGGACAGGGATATATGAGCAGTTCTTC; clone_size: once; d_call: TRBD1; v_call: TRBV29-1; j_call: TRBJ2-1
cdr3_aa: CATSRARGTGNEQFF; cdr3_nt: TGTGCCACCAGCAGAGCCCGGGGGACTGGGAATGAGCAGTTCTTC; clone_size: .; d_call: .; v_call: TRBV15; j_call: TRBJ2-1
cdr3_aa: CSVLALFGQGEEKLFF; cdr3_nt: TGCAGCGTTCTCGCCCTATTCGGACAGGGCGAAGAAAAACTGTTTTTT; clone_size: .; d_call: TRBD1; v_call: TRBV29-1; j_call: TRBJ1-4
cdr3_aa: CASSAYKANVLTF; cdr3_nt: TGTGCCAGCAGTGCATACAAGGCCAACGTCCTGACTTTC; clone_size: .; d_call: .; v_call: TRBV27; j_call: TRBJ2-6
cdr3_aa: CASTQTAKANTGELFF; cdr3_nt: TGTGCCAGCACCCAAACTGCCAAAGCGAACACCGGGGAGCTGTTTTTT; clone_size: .; d_call: .; v_call: TRBV21-1; j_call: TRBJ2-2
cdr3_aa: CASSAPQGNNSPLHF; cdr3_nt: TGTGCCAGCAGCGCCCCACAGGGCAATAATTCACCCCTCCACTTT; clone_size: .; d_call: .; v_call: TRBV9; j_call: TRBJ1-6